The clone carrying this TCR beta chain was found once. Assay: immunoSEQ multiplex PCR; the TCRdb copy retains only in-frame clones and omits some. The data contain approximately 580,000 clones, about 84% of them singletons. These data are taken from a study of shared T cell receptors in the human thymus. The CDR3 is 17 amino acids. Germline values: CDR1 PRHDT, CDR2 FYEKMQ (reference sequence). Trimming took off 2 bases at V and 3 bases at J, with 19 bases between the two ends. These data also formed part of another study, on human thymus T cells.

The sequenced sample consisted of thymocytes. The chain recombines TRBV13 with TRBJ1-1, with D hard to call. The receptor's source is a boy under two years old with a congenital heart defect. The CDR3 here is CASSLNGGQHLDTEAFF. As DNA, the CDR3 is TGTGCCAGCAGCTTAAACGGCGGCCAACACTTGGACACTGAAGCTTTCTTT.